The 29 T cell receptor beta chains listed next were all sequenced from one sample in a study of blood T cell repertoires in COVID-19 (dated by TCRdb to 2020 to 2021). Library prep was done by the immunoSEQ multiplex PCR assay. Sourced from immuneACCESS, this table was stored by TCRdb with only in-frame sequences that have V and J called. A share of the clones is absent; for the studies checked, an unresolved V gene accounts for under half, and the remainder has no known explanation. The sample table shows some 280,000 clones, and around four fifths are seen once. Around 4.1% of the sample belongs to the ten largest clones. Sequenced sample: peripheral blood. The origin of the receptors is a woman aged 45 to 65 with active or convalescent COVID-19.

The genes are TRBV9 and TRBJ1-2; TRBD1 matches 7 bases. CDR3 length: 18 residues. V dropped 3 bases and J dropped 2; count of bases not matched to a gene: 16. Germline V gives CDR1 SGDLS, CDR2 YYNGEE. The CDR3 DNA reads TGTGCCAGCAGCGACGGGAACTTTCGACAGGGAACCAACTATGGCTACACCTTC. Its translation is CASSDGNFRQGTNYGYTF.

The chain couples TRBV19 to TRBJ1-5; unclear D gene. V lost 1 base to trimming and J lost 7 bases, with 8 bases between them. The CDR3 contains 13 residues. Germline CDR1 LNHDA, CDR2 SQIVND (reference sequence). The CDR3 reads CASSIGGWQPQHF. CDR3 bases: TGTGCCAGTAGTATAGGCGGGTGGCAGCCCCAGCATTTT.

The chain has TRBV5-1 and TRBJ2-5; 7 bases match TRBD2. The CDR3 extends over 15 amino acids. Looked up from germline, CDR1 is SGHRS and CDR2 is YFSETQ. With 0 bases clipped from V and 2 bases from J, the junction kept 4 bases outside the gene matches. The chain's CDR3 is CASSLGLAFQETQYF. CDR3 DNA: TGCGCCAGCAGCTTGGGACTAGCCTTTCAAGAGACCCAGTACTTC.

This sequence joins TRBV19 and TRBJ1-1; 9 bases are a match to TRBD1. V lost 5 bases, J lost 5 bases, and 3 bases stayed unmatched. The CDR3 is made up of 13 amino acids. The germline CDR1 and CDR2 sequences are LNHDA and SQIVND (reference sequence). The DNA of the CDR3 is TGTGCCAGTAGTTCGACAGGGGGGACTGAAGCTTTCTTT. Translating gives CASSSTGGTEAFF.

The CDR3 sequence is CASSVDSSNYGYTF. The CDR3 region has the DNA TGTGCCAGCAGCGTAGACAGCTCGAACTATGGCTACACCTTC. The gene calls are TRBV9 and TRBJ1-2, with D unresolved. The V and J ends lost 0 bases and 2 bases respectively, with 8 bases between them. CDR1 SGDLS and CDR2 YYNGEE come from the germline V gene. CDR3 length equals 14 residues.

In DNA form, the CDR3 reads TGTGCCAGTAGTAAAGGGGGTACGGACTCACCCCTCCACTTT. Translated: CASSKGGTDSPLHF. The chain carries TRBV19 and TRBJ1-6, with D maybe TRBD1 (6 bases). Trimming cost V 4 bases and J 10 bases, with 14 bases left between them. This CDR3 comprises 14 residues. Germline V gives CDR1 LNHDA, CDR2 SQIVND (reference sequence).

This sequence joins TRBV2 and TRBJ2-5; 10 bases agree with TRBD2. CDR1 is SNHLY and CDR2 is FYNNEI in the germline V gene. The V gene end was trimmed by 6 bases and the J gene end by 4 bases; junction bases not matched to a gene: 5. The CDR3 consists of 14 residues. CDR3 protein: CASSIGTSVETQYF. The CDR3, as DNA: TGTGCCAGCAGCATTGGGACTAGCGTAGAGACCCAGTACTTC.

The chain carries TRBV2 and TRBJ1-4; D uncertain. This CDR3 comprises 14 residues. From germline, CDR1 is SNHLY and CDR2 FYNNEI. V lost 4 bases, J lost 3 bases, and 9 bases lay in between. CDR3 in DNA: TGTGCCAGCAGTGTAAGCGGGGCTAATGAAAAACTGTTTTTT. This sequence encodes CASSVSGANEKLFF. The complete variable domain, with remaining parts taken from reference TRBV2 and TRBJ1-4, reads EPEVTQTPSHQVTQMGQEVILRCVPISNHLYFYWYRQILGQKVEFLVSFYNNEISEKSEIFDDQFSVERPDGSNFTLKIRSTKLEDSAMYFCASSVSGANEKLFFGSGTQLSVL.

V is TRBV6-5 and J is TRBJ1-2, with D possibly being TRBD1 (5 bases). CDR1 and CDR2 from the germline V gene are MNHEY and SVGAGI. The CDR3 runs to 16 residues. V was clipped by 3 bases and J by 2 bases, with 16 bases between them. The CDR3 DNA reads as TGTGCCAGCAGTTATGGATCAGACAGACCCAACTATGGCTACACCTTC. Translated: CASSYGSDRPNYGYTF.

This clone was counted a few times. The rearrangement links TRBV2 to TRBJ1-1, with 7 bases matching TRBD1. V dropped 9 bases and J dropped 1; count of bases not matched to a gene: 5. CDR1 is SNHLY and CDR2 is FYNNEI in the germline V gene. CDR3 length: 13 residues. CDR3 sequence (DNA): TGTGCCAGTAAGACAGGGTGGAACACTGAAGCTTTCTTT. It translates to CASKTGWNTEAFF.

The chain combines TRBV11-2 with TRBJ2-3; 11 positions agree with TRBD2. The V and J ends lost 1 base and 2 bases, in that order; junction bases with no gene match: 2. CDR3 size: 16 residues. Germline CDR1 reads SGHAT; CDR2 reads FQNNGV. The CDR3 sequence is CASSLGGLAATDTQYF. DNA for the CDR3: TGTGCCAGCAGCTTAGGGGGACTAGCGGCCACAGATACGCAGTATTTT.

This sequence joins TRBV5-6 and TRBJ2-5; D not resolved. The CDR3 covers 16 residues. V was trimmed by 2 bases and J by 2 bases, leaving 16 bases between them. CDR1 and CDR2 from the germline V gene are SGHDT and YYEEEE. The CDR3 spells CASSFFGSGPQETQYF. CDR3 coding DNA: TGTGCCAGCAGCTTCTTTGGTTCAGGCCCACAAGAGACCCAGTACTTC.

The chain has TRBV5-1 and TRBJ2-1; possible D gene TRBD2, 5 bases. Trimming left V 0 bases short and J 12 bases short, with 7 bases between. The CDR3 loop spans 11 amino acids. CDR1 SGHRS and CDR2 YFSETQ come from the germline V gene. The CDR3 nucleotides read TGCGCCAGCAGCTTGGCTGGGAGGCAGTTCTTC. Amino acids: CASSLAGRQFF. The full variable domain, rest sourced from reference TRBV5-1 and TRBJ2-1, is KAGVTQTPRYLIKTRGQQVTLSCSPISGHRSVSWYQQTPGQGLQFLFEYFSETQRNKGNFPGRFSGRQFSNSRSEMNVSTLELGDSALYLCASSLAGRQFFGPGTRLTVL.

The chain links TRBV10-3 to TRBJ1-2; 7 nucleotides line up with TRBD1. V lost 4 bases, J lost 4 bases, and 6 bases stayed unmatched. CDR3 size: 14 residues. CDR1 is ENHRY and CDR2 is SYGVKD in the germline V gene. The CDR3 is CAISGRGQSYGYTF. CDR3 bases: TGTGCCATCAGTGGGAGGGGACAGTCCTATGGCTACACCTTC.

The CDR3 sequence: CASKGRPGNTEAFF. CDR3 sequence (DNA): TGTGCCAGCAAAGGCCGCCCGGGAAACACTGAAGCTTTCTTT. V usage is TRBV28 and J usage is TRBJ1-1; D gene ambiguous. There are 14 residues in the CDR3. Per the germline V gene, CDR1 is MDHEN and CDR2 is SYDVKM. The V and J ends lost 7 bases and 2 bases respectively, with 14 bases between them.

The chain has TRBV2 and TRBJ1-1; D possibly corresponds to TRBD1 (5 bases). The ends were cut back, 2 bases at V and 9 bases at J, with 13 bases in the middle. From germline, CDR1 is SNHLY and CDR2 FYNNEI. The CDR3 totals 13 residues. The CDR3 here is CASSESGQGKAFF. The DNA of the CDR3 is TGTGCCAGCAGTGAATCGGGCCAGGGCAAAGCTTTCTTT.

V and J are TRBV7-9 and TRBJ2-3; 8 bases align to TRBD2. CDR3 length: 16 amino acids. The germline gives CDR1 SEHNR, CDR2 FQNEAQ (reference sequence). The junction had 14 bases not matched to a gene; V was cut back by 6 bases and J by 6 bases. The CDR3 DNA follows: TGTGCCAGCAGTTCAAGAGCGGTTAGCGGGGCGGATACGCAGTATTTT. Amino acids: CASSSRAVSGADTQYF.

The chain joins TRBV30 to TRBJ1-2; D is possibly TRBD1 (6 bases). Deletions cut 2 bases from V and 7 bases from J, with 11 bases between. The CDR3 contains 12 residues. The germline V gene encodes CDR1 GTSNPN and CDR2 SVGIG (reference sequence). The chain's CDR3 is CAWSPNRVGYTF. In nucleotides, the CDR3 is TGTGCCTGGAGTCCAAACAGGGTTGGCTACACCTTC.

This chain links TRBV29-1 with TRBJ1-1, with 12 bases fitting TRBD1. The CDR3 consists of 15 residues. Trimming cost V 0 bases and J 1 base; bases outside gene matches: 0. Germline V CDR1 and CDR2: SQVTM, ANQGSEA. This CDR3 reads CSVEEGQGANTEAFF. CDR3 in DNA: TGCAGCGTTGAAGAGGGACAGGGGGCGAACACTGAAGCTTTCTTT.

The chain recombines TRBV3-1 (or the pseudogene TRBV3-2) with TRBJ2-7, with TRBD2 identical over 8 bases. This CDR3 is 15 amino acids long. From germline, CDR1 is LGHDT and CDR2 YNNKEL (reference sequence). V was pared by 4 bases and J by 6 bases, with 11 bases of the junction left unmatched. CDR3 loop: CASSRGAGVVSEQYF. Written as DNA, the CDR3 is TGTGCCAGCAGCCGGGGAGCGGGAGTGGTTTCCGAGCAGTACTTC.

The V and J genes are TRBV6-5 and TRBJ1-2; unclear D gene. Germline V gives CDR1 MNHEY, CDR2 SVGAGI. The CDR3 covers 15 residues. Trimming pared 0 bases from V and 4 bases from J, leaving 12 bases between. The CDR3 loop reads CASSYSRAPSYGYTF. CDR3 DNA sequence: TGTGCCAGCAGTTACTCGCGGGCTCCATCCTATGGCTACACCTTC.

The CDR3 region has the DNA TGCGCCAGCGGGATGAAGCGGGAGGAGACCCAGTACTTC. Translated, it gives CASGMKREETQYF. The chain combines TRBV5-1 with TRBJ2-5, with 8 positions matching TRBD2. V shed 7 bases, J shed 5 bases, and the junction held 7 bases outside the gene matches. In germline, CDR1 is SGHRS, CDR2 YFSETQ. This CDR3 comprises 13 residues.

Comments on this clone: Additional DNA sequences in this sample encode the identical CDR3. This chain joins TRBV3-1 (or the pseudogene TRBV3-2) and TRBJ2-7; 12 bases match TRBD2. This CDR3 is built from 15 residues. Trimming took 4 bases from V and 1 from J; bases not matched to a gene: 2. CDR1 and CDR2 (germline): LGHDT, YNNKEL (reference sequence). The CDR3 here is CASSPSGRASYEQYF. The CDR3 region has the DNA TGTGCCAGCAGCCCTAGCGGGAGGGCTTCCTACGAGCAGTACTTC.

This CDR3 reads CASSLVANEQFF. The CDR3 nucleotides read TGTGCCAGCAGCTTAGTAGCCAATGAGCAGTTCTTC. The chain combines TRBV7-9 with TRBJ2-1; D not resolved. This CDR3 has 12 amino acids. The germline gives CDR1 SEHNR, CDR2 FQNEAQ (reference sequence). V was trimmed by 1 base and J by 6 bases, leaving 4 bases between them.

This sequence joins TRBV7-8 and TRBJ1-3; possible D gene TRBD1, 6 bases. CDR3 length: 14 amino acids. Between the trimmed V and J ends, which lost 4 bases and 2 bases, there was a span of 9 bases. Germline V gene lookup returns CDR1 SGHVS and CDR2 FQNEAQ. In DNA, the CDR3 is TGTGCCAGCAGCTCCGGGACACCTGGAAACACCATATATTTT. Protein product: CASSSGTPGNTIYF.

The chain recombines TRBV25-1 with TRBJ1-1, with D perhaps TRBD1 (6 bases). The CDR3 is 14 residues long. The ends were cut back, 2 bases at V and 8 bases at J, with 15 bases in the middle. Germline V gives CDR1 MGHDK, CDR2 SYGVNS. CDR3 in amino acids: CASSELGAAAEAFF. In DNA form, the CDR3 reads TGTGCCAGCAGTGAACTGGGGGCGGCGGCCGAAGCTTTCTTT.

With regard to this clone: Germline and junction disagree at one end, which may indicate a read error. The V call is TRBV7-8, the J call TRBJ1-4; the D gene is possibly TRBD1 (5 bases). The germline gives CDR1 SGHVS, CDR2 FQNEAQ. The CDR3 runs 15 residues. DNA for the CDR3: TGTGCCAGCAGCCTAGCGGGACTGCTTAATGAAAAACTGTTTTTT. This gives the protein CASSLAGLLNEKLFF.

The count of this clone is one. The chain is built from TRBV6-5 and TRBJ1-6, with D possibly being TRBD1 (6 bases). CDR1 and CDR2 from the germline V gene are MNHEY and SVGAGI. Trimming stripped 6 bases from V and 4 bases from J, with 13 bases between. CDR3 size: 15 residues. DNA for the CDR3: TGTGCCAGCAGCCATGACAGGCGTTATAATTCACCCCTCCACTTT. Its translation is CASSHDRRYNSPLHF.

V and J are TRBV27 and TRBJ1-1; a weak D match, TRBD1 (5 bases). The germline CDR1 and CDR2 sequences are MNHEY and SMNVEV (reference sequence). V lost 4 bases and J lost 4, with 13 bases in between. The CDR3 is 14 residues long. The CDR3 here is CASSYQGGSTEAFF. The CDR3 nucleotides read TGTGCCAGCAGTTACCAGGGCGGGAGCACTGAAGCTTTCTTT.